A single sample gave rise to the 21 T cell receptor beta chains below, sequenced in a study of blood T cell repertoires in COVID-19. Sequenced by immunoSEQ multiplex PCR; TCRdb stores in-frame clones only, minus some. The sample records more than 200,000 clones, more than 85% being singletons. Material for sequencing was peripheral blood. These receptor sequences come from a middle-aged man with acute or convalescent COVID-19.

The chain carries TRBV13 and TRBJ2-2, with 9 bases fitting TRBD2. Per the germline V gene, CDR1 is PRHDT and CDR2 is FYEKMQ (reference sequence). The CDR3 length is 16 residues. The J segment lost 6 bases and the V segment lost 5 bases, leaving 10 bases of the junction unmatched. The CDR3 sequence is CASSPLRGGGAGELFF. Here the CDR3 DNA reads TGTGCCAGCAGCCCCTTGCGGGGGGGCGGCGCCGGGGAGCTGTTTTTT.

This chain uses TRBV18 with TRBJ1-4, with a tentative D call TRBD1 (5 bases). Trimming removed 3 bases from V and 3 bases from J, with 8 bases in between. The CDR3 length is 14 residues. Germline lookup yields CDR1 KGHSH and CDR2 LQKENI. Written as DNA, the CDR3 is TGTGCCAGCTCACCGCAGGGTTCTAATGAAAAACTGTTTTTT. Its translation is CASSPQGSNEKLFF.

This chain links TRBV7-9 with TRBJ2-1; tentative D call: TRBD1 (6 bases). The V end was cut by 4 bases, the J end by 3 bases, with 13 bases between. In germline, CDR1 is SEHNR, CDR2 FQNEAQ (reference sequence). The CDR3 runs 15 residues. This chain's CDR3 is CASSSTGRGYNEQFF. DNA for the CDR3: TGTGCCAGCAGCTCGACAGGTAGGGGCTACAATGAGCAGTTCTTC.

The V and J genes are TRBV3-1 (or the pseudogene TRBV3-2) and TRBJ2-1; D not resolved. Trimming shortened V by 4 bases and J by 3 bases, and 10 bases separated the two germline ends. This CDR3 is 14 amino acids long. CDR1 is LGHDT and CDR2 is YNNKEL in the germline V gene (reference sequence). The CDR3 spells CASSPTRIYNEQFF. The DNA of the CDR3 is TGTGCCAGCAGCCCCACGAGGATCTACAATGAGCAGTTCTTC.

The chain carries TRBV5-4 and TRBJ1-6, with D perhaps TRBD1 (5 bases). Trimming cost V 2 bases and J 7 bases, with 13 bases left between them. The CDR3 loop spans 15 amino acids. Germline assignment: CDR1 SGHNT and CDR2 YYREEE (reference sequence). The CDR3 DNA follows: TGTGCCAGCAGCTTACGGGGGAATCGAAATTCACCCCTCCACTTT. This sequence encodes CASSLRGNRNSPLHF.

This clone has only one observation. CDR3 sequence (DNA): TGTGCCAGCAGCACGAGACAGGGATTCACTGAAGCTTTCTTT. Its translation is CASSTRQGFTEAFF. The rearrangement links TRBV7-2 to TRBJ1-1, with 7 bases fitting TRBD1. The J segment lost 4 bases and the V segment lost 5 bases, leaving 7 bases of the junction unmatched. Looked up from germline, CDR1 is SGHTA and CDR2 is FQGNSA. The CDR3 sequence is 14 residues long. The complete variable domain, with remaining parts taken from reference TRBV7-2 and TRBJ1-1, reads GAGVSQSPSNKVTEKGKDVELRCDPISGHTALYWYRQSLGQGLEFLIYFQGNSAPDKSGLPSDRFSAERTGGSVSTLTIQRTQQEDSAVYLCASSTRQGFTEAFFGQGTRLTVV.

The table lists this clone with a few counts. The chain uses TRBV5-6 and TRBJ1-2; D perhaps matches TRBD1 (5 bases). The CDR3 extends over 14 amino acids. Germline assignment: CDR1 SGHDT and CDR2 YYEEEE. V lost 4 bases and J lost 8, with 18 bases in between. As DNA, the CDR3 is TGTGCCAGCAGCACGATTCAGGGTGAAGGCGGCTACACCTTC. Residues: CASSTIQGEGGYTF.

The genes are TRBV19 and TRBJ2-2; TRBD2 matches 8 bases. With V trimmed by 4 bases and J by 2 bases, 6 bases remained unmatched. CDR3 length: 16 amino acids. The germline V gene encodes CDR1 LNHDA and CDR2 SQIVND (reference sequence). The CDR3 here is CASSNRGGGNTGELFF. As DNA, the CDR3 is TGTGCCAGTAGTAACCGGGGGGGCGGAAACACCGGGGAGCTGTTTTTT.

This sequence joins TRBV19 and TRBJ1-1; 9 positions agree with TRBD1. This CDR3 has 15 amino acids. Germline V gene lookup returns CDR1 LNHDA and CDR2 SQIVND (reference sequence). V shed 5 bases and J 4 bases; nucleotides not matched to a gene: 8. Here the CDR3 reads CASSGGTGISTEAFF. The DNA for the CDR3 is TGTGCCAGTAGTGGGGGGACAGGGATAAGCACTGAAGCTTTCTTT. Using reference TRBV19 and TRBJ1-1 for the parts outside the CDR3, the full variable domain is DGGITQSPKYLFRKEGQNVTLSCEQNLNHDAMYWYRQDPGQGLRLIYYSQIVNDFQKGDIAEGYSVSREKKESFPLTVTSAQKNPTAFYLCASSGGTGISTEAFFGQGTRLTVV.

The chain recombines TRBV15 with TRBJ2-7; 10 nucleotides line up with TRBD2. After removal of 4 bases from V and 4 bases from J, the junction contained 1 base not matched to a gene. CDR1 is LNHNV, CDR2 YYDKDF, per germline (reference sequence). The CDR3 is 13 amino acids. CDR3 loop: CATSTSGGYEQYF. Written as DNA, the CDR3 is TGTGCCACCAGCACTAGCGGGGGATACGAGCAGTACTTC. Drawing the rest from reference TRBV15 and TRBJ2-7, the complete variable domain is DAMVIQNPRYQVTQFGKPVTLSCSQTLNHNVMYWYQQKSSQAPKLLFHYYDKDFNNEADTPDNFQSRRPNTSFCFLDIRSPGLGDTAMYLCATSTSGGYEQYFGPGTRLTVT.

The V gene is TRBV24-1, the J gene TRBJ2-1; TRBD2 agrees at 7 bases. CDR3 length: 15 amino acids. V shed 5 bases, J shed 3 bases, and the junction held 6 bases outside the gene matches. CDR1 and CDR2 (germline): KGHDR, SFDVKD. CDR3 in amino acids: CATSVGAGSYNEQFF. CDR3 DNA sequence: TGTGCCACCAGTGTGGGAGCGGGAAGCTACAATGAGCAGTTCTTC.

V and J are TRBV3-1 (or the pseudogene TRBV3-2) and TRBJ2-5, with 12 bases identical to TRBD2. This CDR3 contains 17 residues. V lost 0 bases, J lost 4 bases, and 6 bases stayed unmatched. CDR1 and CDR2 (germline): LGHDT, YNNKEL (reference sequence). The chain's CDR3 is CASSQDLAGGPGETQYF. The CDR3 DNA follows: TGTGCCAGCAGCCAAGATCTAGCGGGAGGGCCGGGAGAGACCCAGTACTTC.

This chain uses TRBV7-9 with TRBJ2-3; 7 nucleotides match TRBD2. Germline values: CDR1 SEHNR, CDR2 FQNEAQ (reference sequence). This CDR3 region has 15 residues. With 1 base clipped from V and 6 bases from J, the junction kept 7 bases outside the gene matches. The chain's CDR3 is CASSLGGTNADTQYF. The CDR3 nucleotides read TGTGCCAGCAGCTTAGGTGGGACTAACGCCGATACGCAGTATTTT.

The chain uses TRBV7-3 and TRBJ2-1, with 9 bases aligning to TRBD2. This CDR3 comprises 17 residues. Germline V lookup: CDR1 SGHTA, CDR2 FQGTGA. V lost 2 bases to trimming and J lost 4 bases; unmatched junction nucleotides: 9. DNA of the CDR3: TGTGCCAGCAGCTTATCCCCCGGACTAGCGCTATACAATGAGCAGTTCTTC. It yields the protein CASSLSPGLALYNEQFF. Full variable domain (missing parts from reference TRBV7-3 and TRBJ2-1): GAGVSQTPSNKVTEKGKYVELRCDPISGHTALYWYRQSLGQGPEFLIYFQGTGAADDSGLPNDRFFAVRPEGSVSTLKIQRTERGDSAVYLCASSLSPGLALYNEQFFGPGTRLTVL.

The chain combines TRBV10-3 with TRBJ2-6, with 10 bases aligning to TRBD1. The CDR3 covers 18 residues. V was pared by 2 bases and J by 2 bases, with 6 bases of the junction left unmatched. Germline values: CDR1 ENHRY, CDR2 SYGVKD. The CDR3 sequence is CAISEPWDRGPGANVLTF. The CDR3 region has the DNA TGTGCCATCAGTGAGCCATGGGACAGGGGACCTGGGGCCAACGTCCTGACTTTC.

CDR3 sequence reads: CASSLLSGTGLNTGELFF. In DNA, the CDR3 is TGTGCCAGCAGTTTATTATCGGGGACGGGACTTAACACCGGGGAGCTGTTTTTT. V gene TRBV28 combines with J gene TRBJ2-2; TRBD2 might be the D (6 bases). The CDR3 is made up of 18 amino acids. From germline, CDR1 is MDHEN and CDR2 SYDVKM. The V and J ends lost 1 base and 2 bases respectively, with 17 bases between them.

The chain is built from TRBV24-1 and TRBJ2-7; D possibly corresponds to TRBD1 (6 bases). Per the germline V gene, CDR1 is KGHDR and CDR2 is SFDVKD. The V end was cut by 5 bases, the J end by 3 bases, with 16 bases between. This CDR3 has 15 residues. The CDR3 DNA sequence: TGTGCCACCAGTGTTCCGGGACACCCGGGCTACGAGCAGTACTTC. This codes for CATSVPGHPGYEQYF.

V is TRBV7-2 and J is TRBJ2-1; D is possibly TRBD2 (5 bases). The CDR3 consists of 16 residues. V was cut by 4 bases and J by 4 bases, with 17 bases left in between. Germline assignment: CDR1 SGHTA and CDR2 FQGNSA. The CDR3 loop is CASSSRTARPYNEQFF. The DNA for the CDR3 is TGTGCCAGCAGCTCCCGGACTGCGCGTCCTTACAATGAGCAGTTCTTC.

The J gene is TRBJ2-7, the V gene TRBV9; 11 nucleotides line up with TRBD1. V shed 2 bases, J shed 2 bases, and the junction held 3 bases outside the gene matches. Germline CDR1 and CDR2: SGDLS and YYNGEE. The length of the CDR3 is 15 residues. The CDR3, as DNA: TGTGCCAGCAGCGTCGGACAGGGGGCCCCCTACGAGCAGTACTTC. It specifies CASSVGQGAPYEQYF.

This clone was seen a handful of times. The gene calls are TRBV28 and TRBJ1-1; 8 bases agree with TRBD1. Germline V CDR1 and CDR2: MDHEN, SYDVKM. V shed 5 bases, J shed 8 bases, and the junction held 4 bases outside the gene matches. There are 12 residues in the CDR3. CDR3 sequence (DNA): TGTGCCAGCAGTCCGTGGACAGGGGAAGCTTTCTTT. This translates into CASSPWTGEAFF.

This chain joins TRBV27 and TRBJ2-3; TRBD2 matches at 9 bases. The length of the CDR3 is 16 residues. CDR1 MNHEY and CDR2 SMNVEV come from the germline V gene (reference sequence). V lost 4 bases, J lost 5 bases, and 10 bases stayed unmatched. Here the CDR3 DNA reads TGTGCCAGCAGTTCCACCCTAGCGGGGAGGGTAGATACGCAGTATTTT. The encoded protein is CASSSTLAGRVDTQYF.